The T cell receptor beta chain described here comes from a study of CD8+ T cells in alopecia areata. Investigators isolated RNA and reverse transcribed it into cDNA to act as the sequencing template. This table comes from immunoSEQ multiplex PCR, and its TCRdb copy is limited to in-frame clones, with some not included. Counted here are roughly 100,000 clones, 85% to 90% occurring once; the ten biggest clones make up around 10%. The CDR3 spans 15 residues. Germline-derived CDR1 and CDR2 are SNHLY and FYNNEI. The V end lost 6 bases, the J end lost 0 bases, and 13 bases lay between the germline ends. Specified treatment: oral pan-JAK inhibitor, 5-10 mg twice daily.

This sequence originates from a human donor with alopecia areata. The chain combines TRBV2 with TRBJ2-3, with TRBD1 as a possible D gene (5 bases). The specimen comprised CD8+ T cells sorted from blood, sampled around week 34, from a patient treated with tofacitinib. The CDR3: CASSGDSASTDTQYF. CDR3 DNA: TGTGCCAGCAGCGGAGACAGTGCTAGCACAGATACGCAGTATTTT. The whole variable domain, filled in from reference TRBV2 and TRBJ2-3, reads EPEVTQTPSHQVTQMGQEVILRCVPISNHLYFYWYRQILGQKVEFLVSFYNNEISEKSEIFDDQFSVERPDGSNFTLKIRSTKLEDSAMYFCASSGDSASTDTQYFGPGTRLTVL.